This T cell receptor beta chain came from a study of T-cell memory formation after mild COVID-19. Overall study results and limits: The CD4+ clones that contracted clustered mainly within CM and EM, and the CD8+ clones concentrated in EMRA.

Comments on this clonotype: Its antigen is not known.

Using constant-segment primers, 5'RACE produced TCR alpha and TCR beta cDNA libraries carrying sample barcodes and UMIs. TCRdb processed the 5' RACE reads anew with MiXCR; each CDR3 protein has one entry. In the table there are about 560,000 distinct CDR3 sequences, about a sixth of which are singletons. The CDR3 totals 14 residues. Germline values: CDR1 SGHVS, CDR2 FNYEAQ. Trimming shortened V by 1 base and J by 4 bases, and 9 bases separated the two germline ends. The V and J genes are TRBV7-6 and TRBJ2-3, with D unclear. The sequencing input was PBMCs or a T cell subset sorted from them (not recorded which). This receptor was identified in an adult woman who had mild COVID-19 (a few samples of this study predate the infection). Cell type and time point are not known. This CDR3 reads CASSLGGIADTQYF. The CDR3 bases are TGTGCCAGCAGCTTAGGTGGGATTGCAGATACGCAGTATTTT.